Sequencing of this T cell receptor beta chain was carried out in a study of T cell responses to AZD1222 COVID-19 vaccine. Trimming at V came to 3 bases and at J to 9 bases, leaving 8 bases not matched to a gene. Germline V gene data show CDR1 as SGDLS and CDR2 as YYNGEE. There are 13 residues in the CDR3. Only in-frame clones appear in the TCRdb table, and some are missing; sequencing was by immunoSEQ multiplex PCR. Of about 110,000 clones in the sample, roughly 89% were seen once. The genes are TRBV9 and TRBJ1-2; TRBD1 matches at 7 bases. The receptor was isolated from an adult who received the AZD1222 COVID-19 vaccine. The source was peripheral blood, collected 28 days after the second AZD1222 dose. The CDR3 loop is CASSDTDRVRYTF. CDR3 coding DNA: TGTGCCAGCAGCGACACTGACAGGGTTCGCTACACCTTC.